This TCR beta chain comes out of a study of T cell responses to AZD1222 COVID-19 vaccine. Generated by immunoSEQ multiplex PCR, the TCRdb table keeps only in-frame clones and is missing some. The sample includes more than 120,000 clones, roughly 88% of them seen just once. Trimming left V 1 base short and J 2 bases short, with 3 bases between. The CDR3 loop spans 13 amino acids. Germline values: CDR1 MDHEN, CDR2 SYDVKM. The TCR originated in an adult who received the AZD1222 COVID-19 vaccine. This specimen was peripheral blood, taken 28 days after the second AZD1222 dose. The chain joins TRBV28 to TRBJ1-5; D gene uncertain. The CDR3 nucleotides read TGTGCCAGCAGTTTATATGGCAATCAGCCCCAGCATTTT. This translates into CASSLYGNQPQHF.